These T cell receptor beta chains were read from a single sample in a study of response to subunit inactivated influenza vaccine. TCRdb recomputed calls from the RT-PCR reads with MiXCR, one row per CDR3 protein. The sample lists about 650,000 distinct CDR3 sequences; 15% to 18% were seen once. Here the sequenced sample was PBMCs from blood, taken about 13 days after vaccination. The receptors here all came from a man in his forties or fifties who received an inactivated influenza vaccine. The CDR3 runs from the conserved cysteine through the conserved F or W. The D gene is left open where the match is weak. A row's size may be missing; if present it is once, few, many or a size class.

>TRBD1|TRBV5-1|-|TRBJ1-5
CASSVRQGKEGNQPQHF
TGCGCCAGCAGCGTCCGACAGGGAAAAGAAGGCAATCAGCCCCAGCATTTT
>TRBD2|TRBV20-1|many|TRBJ2-7
CSAIETSGLYEQYF
TGCAGTGCCATAGAGACTAGCGGGCTTTACGAGCAGTACTTC
>-|TRBV28|-|TRBJ2-3
CASSLGGRDLTDTQYF
TGTGCCAGCAGTTTAGGCGGCAGGGATCTCACAGATACGCAGTATTTT
>TRBD1|TRBV24-1|few|TRBJ2-1
CATSDSTPGQGTYNEQFF
TGTGCCACCAGTGATTCGACACCGGGACAGGGGACGTACAATGAGCAGTTCTTC
>-|TRBV7-2|-|TRBJ1-2
CASSLGRRDGYTF
TGTGCCAGCAGCTTAGGTCGCCGGGACGGCTACACCTTC
>TRBD1|TRBV5-6|-|TRBJ2-7
CASSMLRDRGSDEQYF
TGTGCCAGCAGCATGCTCCGGGACAGGGGTTCCGACGAGCAGTACTTC
>TRBD2|TRBV7-2|few|TRBJ2-2
CASSLAGTSGNTGELFF
TGTGCCAGCAGCTTAGCGGGGACTAGCGGGAACACCGGGGAGCTGTTTTTT
>TRBD2|TRBV7-3|-|TRBJ2-1
CASSPGASGNNEQFF
TGTGCCAGCAGCCCCGGGGCTAGCGGAAACAATGAGCAGTTCTTC
>TRBD2|TRBV5-5|-|TRBJ2-4
CASSWGTSGAIHYF
TGTGCCAGCAGCTGGGGGACTAGCGGTGCCATTCATTACTTC
>TRBD2|TRBV3-1|-|TRBJ2-1
CASSQETLAGGPNEQFF
TGTGCCAGCAGCCAAGAAACCCTAGCGGGGGGGCCGAATGAGCAGTTCTTC
>-|TRBV29-1|many|TRBJ2-5
CSVAGNGETQYF
TGCAGCGTTGCTGGGAACGGGGAGACCCAGTACTTC
>TRBD1|TRBV7-9|few|TRBJ1-6
CASSIVTGEGSPLHF
TGTGCCAGCAGCATTGTGACAGGGGAGGGCTCACCCCTCCACTTT
>-|TRBV15|-|TRBJ2-2
CATSRGPGGDGELFF
TGTGCCACCAGCAGAGGACCGGGTGGAGATGGGGAGCTGTTTTTT
>-|TRBV5-1|-|TRBJ2-3
CASSLVGGMPDTQYF
TGCGCCAGCAGCTTGGTAGGGGGTATGCCAGATACGCAGTATTTT
>TRBD2|TRBV4-2|-|TRBJ2-1
CASSQNSGSSDEQFF
TGTGCCAGCAGCCAAAATAGCGGGAGTTCCGATGAGCAGTTCTTC